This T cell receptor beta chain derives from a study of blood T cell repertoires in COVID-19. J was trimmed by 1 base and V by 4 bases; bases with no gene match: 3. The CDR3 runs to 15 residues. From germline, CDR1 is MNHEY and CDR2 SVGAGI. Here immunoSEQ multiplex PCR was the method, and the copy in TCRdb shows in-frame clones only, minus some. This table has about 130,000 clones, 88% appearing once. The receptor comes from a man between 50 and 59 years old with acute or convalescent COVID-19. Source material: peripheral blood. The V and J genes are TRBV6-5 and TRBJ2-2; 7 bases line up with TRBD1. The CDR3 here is CASSLRGRNTGELFF. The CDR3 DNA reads TGTGCCAGCAGTTTAAGGGGGCGGAACACCGGGGAGCTGTTTTTT.